This TCR beta chain was documented in a study of cytomegalovirus exposure and HLA in healthy donors. Overall study context: In a later analysis, it was reported that the roughly 130 validation repertoires had been produced on the same platform as the roughly 650 repertoires belonging to the first cohort.

Repertoires were generated with immunoSEQ multiplex PCR, while TCRdb's copy carries only in-frame clones and drops some. The sample consists of roughly 260,000 clones, around nine tenths of them appearing once. Concerning this clone: Antigen unknown.

Study results and limitations: Rare sequences made up most TCRs, while some public TCRs were found in many donors. Cytomegalovirus association was assigned to about 150 TCR beta chains. It was reported that the classifier diagnosed cytomegalovirus status with high specificity and sensitivity in both the original and validation cohorts.

CDR3 length: 12 residues. Germline-derived CDR1 and CDR2 are SGHTA and FQGNSA. Trimming removed 6 bases at V and 4 bases at J, with 7 bases between. The TCR comes from a man aged 18-30 years in good health and CMV-seronegative. The chain recombines TRBV7-2 with TRBJ1-3, with D unresolved. The sequenced sample consisted of PBMCs. The CDR3 is CASRLPGNTIYF. DNA for the CDR3: TGTGCCAGCAGACTCCCGGGAAACACCATATATTTT.